One and the same sample provided the 10 T cell receptor beta chains below, sequenced in a study of spatial heterogeneity in lung cancer. Time point specified: sample taken at primary tumor resection. Extraction of whole RNA from tumor, nontumor lung or frozen PBMC preceded unsorted sequencing. Via MiXCR, TCRdb re-called the 5' RACE reads, giving one row per CDR3 protein. Of 82,000 or so distinct CDR3 sequences in the sample, around 12% were seen once. The input for sequencing was PBMCs, taken at surgery. Receptors originate from a male donor with early-stage non-small cell lung cancer.

This clonotype showed up just a few times. The chain has TRBV9 and TRBJ1-1; D is ambiguous. The CDR3 consists of 13 residues. Germline CDR1 SGDLS, CDR2 YYNGEE. Deletions cut 6 bases from V and 11 bases from J, with 20 bases between. As DNA, the CDR3 is TGTGCCAGCACCGCTGACGACGTAGGTGACGCTTTCTTT. It is translated as CASTADDVGDAFF.

Worth noting for this clonotype: A read error is possible here, since a much larger clone lies one base away. V and J are TRBV20-1 and TRBJ2-4; D is perhaps TRBD2 (6 bases). This CDR3 is built from 12 residues. In germline, CDR1 is DFQATT, CDR2 SNEGSKA (reference sequence). The CDR3 spells CSASPRGNTQYF. In DNA, the CDR3 is TGCAGTGCTAGTCCTCGGGGGAACACTCAGTACTTC.

This clonotype has a handful of counts. The chain links TRBV11-1 to TRBJ1-1, with D possibly TRBD1 on 5 matching bases. CDR1 and CDR2 (germline): SGHAT, FQDESV (reference sequence). This CDR3 has 15 residues. V shed 1 base and J shed 1 base, with 10 bases lying between them. CDR3 sequence reads: CASSLGDWRNTEAFF. DNA of the CDR3: TGTGCCAGCAGCTTAGGGGACTGGAGGAACACTGAAGCTTTCTTT.

This clonotype has more than one count but fewer than ten. V and J are TRBV29-1 and TRBJ1-1; 7 nucleotides match TRBD1. CDR1 and CDR2 from the germline V gene are SQVTM and ANQGSEA. There are 12 residues in the CDR3. With V trimmed by 8 bases and J by 4 bases, 7 bases remained unmatched. CDR3 bases: TGCAGCACCCGACAGGGAGGCACTGAAGCTTTCTTT. Translated: CSTRQGGTEAFF.

The gene calls are TRBV7-8 and TRBJ2-5, with 13 bases matching TRBD2. The CDR3 is 20 residues long. Trimming at V came to 3 bases and at J to 5 bases, leaving 18 bases not matched to a gene. Germline V gene sequence: CDR1 SGHVS, CDR2 FQNEAQ. CDR3 bases: TGTGCCAGCAGCTTCTTGAGACTAGCGGGGGGATTGAGGGGAGGGGAGACCCAGTACTTC. Its protein product is CASSFLRLAGGLRGGETQYF.

The chain has TRBV9 and TRBJ2-1; weak D call: TRBD2 (7 bases). The CDR3 spans 15 residues. V gave up 2 bases and J gave up 4 bases, with 13 bases separating them. From germline, CDR1 is SGDLS and CDR2 YYNGEE. CDR3 sequence: CASSVLQGGYNEQFF. CDR3 in DNA: TGTGCCAGCAGCGTCCTACAGGGAGGGTACAATGAGCAGTTCTTC.

This clonotype was counted only a few times. The rearrangement links TRBV7-2 to TRBJ1-5, with 7 bases lining up with TRBD1. The CDR3 runs 15 residues. The V and J ends lost 1 base and 6 bases, in that order; junction bases with no gene match: 6. Germline assignment: CDR1 SGHTA and CDR2 FQGNSA. Here the CDR3 reads CASSLEGASFQPQHF. CDR3 in DNA: TGTGCCAGCAGCTTAGAGGGGGCGTCGTTTCAGCCCCAGCATTTT.

There are a few counts of this clonotype. V is TRBV12-3 or TRBV12-4 and J is TRBJ1-2, with 7 bases identical to TRBD1. This CDR3 comprises 13 residues. V gave up 5 bases and J gave up 6 bases; unmatched junction bases: 6. The CDR3 region is CASSLTGYNGYTF. CDR3 in DNA: TGTGCCAGCAGTCTGACAGGGTATAATGGCTACACCTTC.

This clonotype has a handful of counts. The gene calls are TRBV18 and TRBJ2-7; D not certain. This CDR3 region has 12 residues. Germline lookup yields CDR1 KGHSH and CDR2 LQKENI. Trimming took off 2 bases at V and 5 bases at J, with 7 bases between the two ends. This CDR3 is CASSPVFNEQYF. The DNA of the CDR3 is TGTGCCAGCTCACCAGTCTTCAACGAGCAGTACTTC.

This chain joins TRBV29-1 and TRBJ1-2; 10 bases match TRBD1. Germline assignment: CDR1 SQVTM and CDR2 ANQGSEA. The CDR3 runs to 15 residues. The V and J ends lost 2 bases and 3 bases, in that order; junction bases with no gene match: 6. The chain's CDR3 is CSVERGTGDHYGYTF. DNA of the CDR3: TGCAGCGTTGAAAGAGGGACAGGGGATCACTATGGCTACACCTTC.